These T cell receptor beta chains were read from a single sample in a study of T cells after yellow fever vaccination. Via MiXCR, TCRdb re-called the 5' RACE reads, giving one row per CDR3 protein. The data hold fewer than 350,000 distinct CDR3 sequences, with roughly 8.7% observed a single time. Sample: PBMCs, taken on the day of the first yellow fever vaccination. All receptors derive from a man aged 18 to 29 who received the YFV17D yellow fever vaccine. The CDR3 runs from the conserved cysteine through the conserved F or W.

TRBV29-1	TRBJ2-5	CTSLVAETQYF
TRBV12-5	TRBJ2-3	CASGSRRGGTDTQYF
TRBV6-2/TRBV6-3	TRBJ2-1	CASTTADGQLEDEQFF
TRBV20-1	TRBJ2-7	CSARNSGEGWDEQYF
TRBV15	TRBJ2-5	CATSRDLPANQETQYF
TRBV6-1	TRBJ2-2	CASRSPPNTGELFF
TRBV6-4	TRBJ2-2	CASSDSDRHTGELFF
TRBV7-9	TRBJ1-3	CASRAPGTGGNTIYF
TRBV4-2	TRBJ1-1	CASSQDSQAMWAFF
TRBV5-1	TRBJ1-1	CASSLSGYTEAFF
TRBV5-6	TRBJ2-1	CASSSMFGGSGGPSYNEQFF
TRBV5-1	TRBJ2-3	CASSAGRATDTQYF
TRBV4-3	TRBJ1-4	CASSQDKPLRREDEKLFF
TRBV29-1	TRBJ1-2	CSVVSGNYGYTF
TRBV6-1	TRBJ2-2	CASSPGTSVTGELFF
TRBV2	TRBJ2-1	CASSDGLRNEQFF
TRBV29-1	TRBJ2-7	CSVGRGLNYEQYF
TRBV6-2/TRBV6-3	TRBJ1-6	CASSSTLGALHF
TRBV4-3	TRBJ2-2	CASSQLVGDTGELFF
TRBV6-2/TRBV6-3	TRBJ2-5	CASSQQVETQYF
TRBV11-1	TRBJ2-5	CASSGPTGWGNLQETQYF
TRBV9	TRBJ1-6	CASSEAGGGNSPLHF
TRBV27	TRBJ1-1	CASSLQGKMNTEAFF
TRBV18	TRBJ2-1	CASSPPGTDWHNEQFF
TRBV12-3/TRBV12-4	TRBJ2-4	CATTQGVAKNIQYF
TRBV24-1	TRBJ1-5	CATSERDRGENQPQHF
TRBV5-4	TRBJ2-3	CASSRDFTDTQYF
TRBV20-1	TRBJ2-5	CSSMLGRPDGTQYF
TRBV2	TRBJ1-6	CASRKDRVRNSPLHF
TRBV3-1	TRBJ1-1	CASSQDSGSMNTEAFF
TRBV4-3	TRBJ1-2	CASSQEIMGYGYTF
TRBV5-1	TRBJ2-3	CASSLSRTSGGPEEADTQYF
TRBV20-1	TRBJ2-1	CSALRTRGVNEQFF
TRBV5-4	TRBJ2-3	CASSLGARAGDTQYF
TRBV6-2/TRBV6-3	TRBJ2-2	CASKVTGRTGELFF
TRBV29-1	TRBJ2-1	CSVEWQGSYNEQFF
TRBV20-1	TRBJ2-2	CSAPEPGRNTGELFF
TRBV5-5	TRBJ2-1	CASGSPLAYWEQFF
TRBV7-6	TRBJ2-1	CASSLARGATEQFF
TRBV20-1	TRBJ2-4	CSAHRQGAPDIQYF
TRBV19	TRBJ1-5	CASSPDRVTQPQHF
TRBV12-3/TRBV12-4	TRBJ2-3	CASNVGTGANTDTQYF
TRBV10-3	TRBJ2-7	CAISEPLGREGYEQYF
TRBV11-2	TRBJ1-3	CASSIGFGTAGNTIYF